The TCR beta chain under discussion was sequenced for a study of T cell changes during pregnancy in multiple sclerosis. Profiled with immunoSEQ multiplex PCR; TCRdb holds only in-frame clones, not every one. Of about 36,000 clones listed, roughly 92% are singletons. This CDR3 is built from 15 residues. Germline values: CDR1 MNHEY, CDR2 SMNVEV (reference sequence). V dropped 7 bases and J dropped 4 bases, with 19 bases sitting between them. This receptor was obtained from a female donor with multiple sclerosis, enrolled in a pregnancy study. Sequencing used PBMCs (not recorded whether the cells were cultured). The rearrangement joins TRBV27 to TRBJ1-2; possible D gene TRBD1, 5 bases. CDR3 sequence (DNA): TGTGCCAGCAAAGCCGACGGGGCGTTTTTCTATGGCTACACCTTC. Translating it yields CASKADGAFFYGYTF.